This TCR beta chain was profiled in a study of control samples from healthy donors and cancer patients. Profiling relied on immunoSEQ multiplex PCR, and the TCRdb table lists in-frame clones only, not all of them. The table records over 200,000 clones, over 75% of them present only once. Trimming took off 1 base at V and 8 bases at J, with 34 bases between the two ends. CDR3 size: 21 residues. CDR1 and CDR2 from the germline V gene are SGDLS and YYNGEE. This receptor was identified in a woman aged 55-75 years with lung cancer. The source material was PBMCs. The chain employs TRBV9 and TRBJ2-1; D is perhaps TRBD1 or TRBD2 (7 bases each). The CDR3 DNA follows: TGTGCCAGCAGCGTATCGGTGTCGGGCCGTCTTTCAGGGGGGGGAAGCGATGAGCAGTTCTTC. Translation gives CASSVSVSGRLSGGGSDEQFF.